These 19 T cell receptor beta chains were sequenced from one sample in a study of T cells after yellow fever vaccination. TCRdb called the 5' RACE reads again in MiXCR, with one record for every CDR3 protein. The sample lists hundreds of thousands of distinct CDR3 sequences; roughly 21% were seen once. The sample in question was PBMCs, obtained 15 days after the yellow fever booster vaccination. These receptors all stem from a man under 40 who received the YFV17D yellow fever vaccine.

The V gene is TRBV5-1, the J gene TRBJ2-1, with a weak D call TRBD2 (6 bases). Per the germline V gene, CDR1 is SGHRS and CDR2 is YFSETQ. CDR3 size: 15 residues. Trimming cost V 4 bases and J 3 bases, with 14 bases left between them. CDR3 protein: CASSLVSGDYNEQFF. The DNA for the CDR3 is TGCGCCAGCAGCCTCGTTAGCGGAGACTACAATGAGCAGTTCTTC.

This clonotype was found a few times. CDR3 residues: CASSLERTGASEQYF. The CDR3 nucleotides are TGTGCCAGCAGTTTAGAGAGGACAGGGGCGAGCGAGCAGTACTTC. The V gene is TRBV12-3 or TRBV12-4, the J gene TRBJ2-7, with 9 bases lining up with TRBD1. The ends lost 1 base at V and 6 bases at J; junction bases unmatched: 7. The CDR3 contains 15 residues.

There are a few counts of this clonotype. The rearrangement links TRBV27 to TRBJ2-7; 9 nucleotides match TRBD1. The CDR3 is made up of 16 amino acids. V dropped 5 bases and J dropped 1; count of bases not matched to a gene: 9. Germline CDR1 reads MNHEY; CDR2 reads SMNVEV (reference sequence). CDR3: CASSPATGTGSYEQYF. The CDR3 coding sequence is TGTGCCAGCAGTCCCGCCACCGGGACAGGGTCCTACGAGCAGTACTTC.

The CDR3 here is CSATPGSGGPQHF. The CDR3 region has the DNA TGCAGTGCTACTCCGGGCTCCGGAGGGCCCCAGCATTTT. The chain employs TRBV20-1 and TRBJ1-5; no clear D. Trimming removed 4 bases at V and 9 bases at J, with 16 bases between. Germline V lookup: CDR1 DFQATT, CDR2 SNEGSKA (reference sequence). The CDR3 extends over 13 amino acids.

This clonotype was seen more than once but under ten times. The chain has TRBV5-1 and TRBJ2-5, with D possibly being TRBD1 (6 bases). The CDR3 consists of 14 residues. The germline gives CDR1 SGHRS, CDR2 YFSETQ. V shed 6 bases and J shed 5 bases, with 17 bases lying between them. The CDR3 sequence is CASKLTGDEETQYF. The DNA for the CDR3 is TGCGCCAGCAAACTGACAGGTGACGAGGAGACCCAGTACTTC. The variable domain in full, completed from reference TRBV5-1 and TRBJ2-5, reads KAGVTQTPRYLIKTRGQQVTLSCSPISGHRSVSWYQQTPGQGLQFLFEYFSETQRNKGNFPGRFSGRQFSNSRSEMNVSTLELGDSALYLCASKLTGDEETQYFGPGTRLLVL.

The CDR3 spells CACETGDQPQHF. In nucleotides, the CDR3 is TGTGCCTGCGAAACAGGGGACCAGCCCCAGCATTTT. The chain is built from TRBV30 and TRBJ1-5, with 7 bases matching TRBD1. This CDR3 has 12 amino acids. The ends lost 6 bases at V and 7 bases at J; junction bases unmatched: 6. Per the germline V gene, CDR1 is GTSNPN and CDR2 is SVGIG (reference sequence).

The CDR3 reads CASSLVSGLAADTQYF. The CDR3 coding sequence is TGCGCCAGCAGCTTGGTTTCGGGACTAGCGGCAGATACGCAGTATTTT. V usage is TRBV5-1 and J usage is TRBJ2-3; 11 bases agree with TRBD2. Unmatched junction bases numbered 4, after V lost 0 bases and J lost 4 bases. CDR1 and CDR2 from the germline V gene are SGHRS and YFSETQ. The length of the CDR3 is 16 residues.

In DNA form, the CDR3 reads TGCGCCAGCAGCCAGGATCACACAGATACGCAGTATTTT. As protein: CASSQDHTDTQYF. This chain joins TRBV4-3 and TRBJ2-3, with unresolved D. Germline V CDR1 and CDR2: LGHNA, YSLEER. This CDR3 is 13 amino acids long. V lost 3 bases and J lost 2, with 6 bases in between.

This clonotype was counted a few times. The chain uses TRBV14 and TRBJ2-1; D unclear. V gave up 1 base and J gave up 6 bases, with 13 bases separating them. The CDR3 totals 15 residues. Germline CDR1 SGHDN, CDR2 FVKESK. CDR3 in amino acids: CASSQGVTMGNEQFF. The DNA of the CDR3 is TGTGCCAGCAGCCAAGGGGTGACAATGGGCAATGAGCAGTTCTTC.

The rearrangement joins TRBV20-1 to TRBJ2-1; TRBD2 might be the D (6 bases). The CDR3 consists of 16 residues. Trimming stripped 0 bases from V and 7 bases from J, with 19 bases between. Germline assignment: CDR1 DFQATT and CDR2 SNEGSKA (reference sequence). The CDR3 loop reads CSARDIGRGSENEQFF. Here the CDR3 DNA reads TGCAGTGCTAGAGATATTGGGCGGGGTTCGGAGAATGAGCAGTTCTTC.

This clonotype was detected only a few times. V gene TRBV7-2 combines with J gene TRBJ1-4; 8 bases fit TRBD1. The CDR3 has 17 amino acids. Germline-derived CDR1 and CDR2 are SGHTA and FQGNSA. Losses at the gene ends were 4 bases for V and 5 bases for J; bases not matched to a gene: 12. CDR3 region: CASSSTTSTGGNEKLFF. The CDR3, as DNA: TGTGCCAGCAGCTCAACAACTTCAACAGGGGGAAATGAAAAACTGTTTTTT. The complete variable domain, with remaining parts taken from reference TRBV7-2 and TRBJ1-4, reads GAGVSQSPSNKVTEKGKDVELRCDPISGHTALYWYRQSLGQGLEFLIYFQGNSAPDKSGLPSDRFSAERTGGSVSTLTIQRTQQEDSAVYLCASSSTTSTGGNEKLFFGSGTQLSVL.

The rearrangement uses TRBV10-1 and TRBJ2-5, with a possible D match to TRBD2 (5 bases). This CDR3 region has 13 residues. The V end was cut by 4 bases, the J end by 4 bases, with 10 bases between. The germline gives CDR1 WNHNN, CDR2 SYGVQD (reference sequence). CDR3 coding DNA: TGCGCCAGCAGTGGGACTTTCGGAGAGACCCAGTACTTC. Protein: CASSGTFGETQYF.

The sample holds one count of this clonotype. The chain couples TRBV5-5 to TRBJ2-2; D gene uncertain. V was trimmed by 5 bases and J by 4 bases, leaving 9 bases between them. The CDR3 loop spans 13 amino acids. Germline V gives CDR1 SGHKS, CDR2 YYEKEE (reference sequence). CDR3 loop: CASRIQFTGELFF. The CDR3 bases are TGTGCCAGCAGAATACAGTTCACCGGGGAGCTGTTTTTT.

This clonotype occurred a few times. The J gene is TRBJ1-1, the V gene TRBV5-1; D ambiguous. This CDR3 spans 12 amino acids. V lost 0 bases and J lost 7, with 7 bases in between. Germline V gives CDR1 SGHRS, CDR2 YFSETQ. CDR3 amino acids: CASSLGGHEAFF. The DNA of the CDR3 is TGCGCCAGCAGCTTGGGTGGGCATGAAGCTTTCTTT.

The rearrangement uses TRBV20-1 and TRBJ2-5; D is possibly TRBD1 (6 bases). The CDR3 runs 13 residues. Germline V lookup: CDR1 DFQATT, CDR2 SNEGSKA (reference sequence). With 6 bases removed from V and 2 bases from J, the gap between germline ends came to 13 bases. Written as DNA, the CDR3 is TGCAGTGCCATGGACAGCTTTCAAGAGACCCAGTACTTC. This sequence encodes CSAMDSFQETQYF.

The chain is built from TRBV27 and TRBJ2-3; D is unresolved. Looked up from germline, CDR1 is MNHEY and CDR2 is SMNVEV (reference sequence). The CDR3 totals 12 residues. Trimming took off 5 bases at V and 8 bases at J, with 11 bases between the two ends. For the CDR3, the DNA is TGTGCCAGCAGTCCGAAGGGTTTTACGCAGTATTTT. Protein sequence: CASSPKGFTQYF.

This chain connects TRBV7-3 to TRBJ2-3; TRBD2 matches 11 bases. The CDR3 runs 18 residues. Germline trimming cut 1 base from V and 5 bases from J; bases unmatched to any gene: 11. Germline V gene sequence: CDR1 SGHTA, CDR2 FQGTGA. CDR3 DNA sequence: TGTGCCAGCAGCTTAATAGCGGGAGGGCCTCTCCAGGGAGATACGCAGTATTTT. This sequence encodes CASSLIAGGPLQGDTQYF.

J is TRBJ2-1 and V is TRBV20-1, with 8 bases matching TRBD2. CDR3 size: 17 residues. CDR1 is DFQATT, CDR2 SNEGSKA, per germline (reference sequence). V was clipped by 2 bases and J by 0 bases; unmatched bases: 9. The CDR3 bases are TGCAGTGCTAGATCCGATAGCGGGGTCAGCTCCTACAATGAGCAGTTCTTC. Protein sequence: CSARSDSGVSSYNEQFF.

This clonotype was recorded many times. V gene TRBV12-3 or TRBV12-4 combines with J gene TRBJ2-5, with D hard to call. The CDR3 covers 13 residues. Trimming cost V 5 bases and J 4 bases, with 11 bases left between them. The DNA of the CDR3 is TGTGCCAGCAGTAGCTGGGAATTAGAGACCCAGTACTTC. It translates to CASSSWELETQYF.